The sequence of this T cell receptor (beta chain) was determined in a study of blood T cell repertoires in COVID-19. Whole-study context: Sources were T cells, B-cell-depleted T cells, or PBMCs; the material itself was cDNA or gDNA.

Individuals aged roughly 18 to 95 years were recruited from approximately 24 US areas. Allocation to cohorts depended on clinical history reported by the participants. Data came from immunoSEQ multiplex PCR; TCRdb stores just in-frame clones and leaves some out. The table records fewer than 350,000 clones, almost 90% of them present only once. There are 14 residues in the CDR3. Between the trimmed V and J ends, which lost 4 bases and 2 bases, there was a span of 14 bases. The V gene's germline CDR1 is SQVTM and CDR2 ANQGSEA. The chain combines TRBV29-1 with TRBJ1-1; weak D call: TRBD1 (6 bases). Sequencing used PBMCs or T cells enriched from blood (not recorded which). The receptor comes from a woman between 18 and 29 years old with acute COVID-19. As DNA, the CDR3 is TGCAGCGTTGTCTCCGGGACAACAAACACTGAAGCTTTCTTT. It translates to CSVVSGTTNTEAFF.